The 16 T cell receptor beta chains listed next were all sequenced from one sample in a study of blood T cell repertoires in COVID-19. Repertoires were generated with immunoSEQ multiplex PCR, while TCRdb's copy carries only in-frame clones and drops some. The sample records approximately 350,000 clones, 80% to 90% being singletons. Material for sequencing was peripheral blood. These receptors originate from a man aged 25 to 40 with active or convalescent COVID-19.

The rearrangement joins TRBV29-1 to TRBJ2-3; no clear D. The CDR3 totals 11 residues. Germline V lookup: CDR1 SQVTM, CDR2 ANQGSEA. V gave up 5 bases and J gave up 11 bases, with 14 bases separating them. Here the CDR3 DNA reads TGCAGCGTTAGACCCCGCCAGGAGCAGTATTTT. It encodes CSVRPRQEQYF.

The CDR3 nucleotides are TGCGCCAGCAGCCAACATGCCCGGGGTTTCGGCAATCAGCCCCAGCATTTT. Protein: CASSQHARGFGNQPQHF. The chain uses TRBV4-1 and TRBJ1-5, with unresolved D. The V end was cut by 2 bases, the J end by 2 bases, with 16 bases between. Per germline, CDR1 MGHRA and CDR2 YSYEKL. The CDR3 extends over 17 amino acids.

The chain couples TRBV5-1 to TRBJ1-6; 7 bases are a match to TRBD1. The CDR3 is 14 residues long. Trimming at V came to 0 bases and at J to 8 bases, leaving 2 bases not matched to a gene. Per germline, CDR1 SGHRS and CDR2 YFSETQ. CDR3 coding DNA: TGCGCCAGCAGCTTGGGGGACAGTGATTCACCCCTCCACTTT. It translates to CASSLGDSDSPLHF.

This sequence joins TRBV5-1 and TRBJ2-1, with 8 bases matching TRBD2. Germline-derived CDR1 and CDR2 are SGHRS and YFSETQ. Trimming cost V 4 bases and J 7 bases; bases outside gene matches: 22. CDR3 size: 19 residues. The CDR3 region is CASSPLLVIAGFLSNEQFF. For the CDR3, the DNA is TGCGCCAGCAGCCCCCTGTTAGTAATAGCGGGGTTTCTTTCGAATGAGCAGTTCTTC.

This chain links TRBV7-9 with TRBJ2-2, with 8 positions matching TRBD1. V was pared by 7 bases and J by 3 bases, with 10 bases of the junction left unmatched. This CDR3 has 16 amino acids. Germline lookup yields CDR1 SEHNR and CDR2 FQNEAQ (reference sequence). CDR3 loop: CASKLSDRADTGELFF. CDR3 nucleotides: TGTGCCAGCAAACTTTCGGACAGGGCAGACACCGGGGAGCTGTTTTTT.

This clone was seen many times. The CDR3 here is CASSLGLTVSYNEQFF. Written as DNA, the CDR3 is TGCGCCAGCAGCTTGGGACTGACTGTCTCCTACAATGAGCAGTTCTTC. V gene TRBV5-1 combines with J gene TRBJ2-1; no reliable D call. V shed 0 bases and J shed 0 bases, with 10 bases lying between them. Germline assignment: CDR1 SGHRS and CDR2 YFSETQ. This CDR3 has 16 amino acids.

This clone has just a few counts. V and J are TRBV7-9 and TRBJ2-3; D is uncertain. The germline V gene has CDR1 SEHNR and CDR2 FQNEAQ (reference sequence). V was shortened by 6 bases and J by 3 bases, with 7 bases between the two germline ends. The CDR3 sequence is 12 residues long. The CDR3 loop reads CASRLPTDTQYF. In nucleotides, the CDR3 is TGTGCCAGCAGGTTACCTACAGATACGCAGTATTTT.

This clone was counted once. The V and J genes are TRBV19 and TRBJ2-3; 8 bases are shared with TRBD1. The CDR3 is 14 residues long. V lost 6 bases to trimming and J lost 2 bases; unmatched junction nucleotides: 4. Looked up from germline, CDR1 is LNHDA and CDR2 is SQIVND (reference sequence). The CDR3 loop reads CASRQGALTDTQYF. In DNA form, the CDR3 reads TGTGCCAGTAGGCAGGGGGCTCTCACAGATACGCAGTATTTT.

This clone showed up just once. The CDR3 protein is CASSTYTGELFF. CDR3 nucleotides: TGTGCCAGTAGTACCTACACCGGGGAGCTGTTTTTT. V is TRBV19 and J is TRBJ2-2; no clear D. There are 12 residues in the CDR3. V dropped 4 bases and J dropped 3 bases, with 3 bases sitting between them. The germline V gene has CDR1 LNHDA and CDR2 SQIVND (reference sequence).

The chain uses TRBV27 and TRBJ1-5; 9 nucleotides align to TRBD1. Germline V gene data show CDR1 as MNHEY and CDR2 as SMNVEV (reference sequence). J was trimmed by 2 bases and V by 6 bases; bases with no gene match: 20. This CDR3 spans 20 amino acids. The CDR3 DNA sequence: TGTGCCAGCAGCCGAATCCTCGCCGGGACAGGGTTTTATCGCAATCAGCCCCAGCATTTT. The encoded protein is CASSRILAGTGFYRNQPQHF.

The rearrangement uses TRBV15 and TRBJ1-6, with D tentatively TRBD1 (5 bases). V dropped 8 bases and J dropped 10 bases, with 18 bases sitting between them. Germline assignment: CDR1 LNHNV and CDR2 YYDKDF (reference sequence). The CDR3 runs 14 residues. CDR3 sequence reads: CATWGEGHDSPLHF. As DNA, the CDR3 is TGTGCCACCTGGGGGGAGGGCCACGACTCACCCCTCCACTTT.

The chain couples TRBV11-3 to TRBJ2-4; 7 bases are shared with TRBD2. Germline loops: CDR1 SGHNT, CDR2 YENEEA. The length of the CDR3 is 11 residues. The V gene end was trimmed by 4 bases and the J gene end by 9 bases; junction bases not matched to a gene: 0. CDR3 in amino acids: CASSSGGIQYF. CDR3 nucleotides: TGTGCCAGCAGCTCGGGAGGCATTCAGTACTTC.

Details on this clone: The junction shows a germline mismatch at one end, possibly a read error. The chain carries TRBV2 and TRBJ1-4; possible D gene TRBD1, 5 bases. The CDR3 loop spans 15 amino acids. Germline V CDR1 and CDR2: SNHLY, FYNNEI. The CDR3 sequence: CASSEGEATNEKLFF. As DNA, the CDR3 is TGTGCCAGCAGCGAAGGGGAGGCAACTAATGAAAAACTGTTTTTT.

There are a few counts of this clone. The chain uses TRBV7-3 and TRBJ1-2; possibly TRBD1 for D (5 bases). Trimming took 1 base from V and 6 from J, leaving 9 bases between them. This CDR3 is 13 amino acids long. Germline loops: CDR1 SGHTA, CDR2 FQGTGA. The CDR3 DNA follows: TGTGCCAGCAGCTTAAGAGGGGAGGATGGCTACACCTTC. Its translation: CASSLRGEDGYTF.

The CDR3 nucleotides read TGTGCCAGCAGTTTGTGGGACTTAACCTACGAGCAGTACTTC. This gives the protein CASSLWDLTYEQYF. The V gene is TRBV28, the J gene TRBJ2-7; a possible D gene is TRBD2 (6 bases). V gave up 3 bases and J gave up 2 bases, with 11 bases separating them. Germline V CDR1 and CDR2: MDHEN, SYDVKM. CDR3 length equals 14 residues.

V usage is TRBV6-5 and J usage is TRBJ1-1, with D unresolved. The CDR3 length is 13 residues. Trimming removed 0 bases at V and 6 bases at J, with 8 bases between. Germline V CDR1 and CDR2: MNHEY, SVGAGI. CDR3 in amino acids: CASSYSRAPEAFF. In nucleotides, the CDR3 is TGTGCCAGCAGTTACTCGCGGGCCCCTGAAGCTTTCTTT.